The rows below give T cell receptor beta chains drawn from one sample of a study of T cells in Graves' hyperthyroidism and ophthalmopathy. Using its own MiXCR run on the multiplex PCR reads, TCRdb lists one record per CDR3 protein. The table records 600,000 to 700,000 distinct CDR3 sequences, just under 45% of them present only once. Sequenced input: peripheral blood or thyroid tissue (not recorded which). These receptors were taken from an adult man with Graves' disease, either hyperthyroidism or ophthalmopathy (not recorded which). Both conserved end residues are part of each CDR3. Each record gives: J gene, D gene, V gene, clone size, CDR3 DNA, CDR3 protein. D genes are given only for firm matches. A clone size is listed for some rows: how often the clone was seen (once, few, many), or a class if it is expanded.

J gene: TRBJ1-1; D gene: TRBD1; V gene: TRBV6-6; clone size: -; CDR3 DNA: TGTGCCAGCAGACAGGGGGTTGTCATGAACACTGAAGCTTTCTTT; CDR3 protein: CASRQGVVMNTEAFF
J gene: TRBJ1-5; D gene: TRBD1; V gene: TRBV10-3; clone size: many; CDR3 DNA: TGTGCCACGGGACAGGACAATCAGCCCCAGCATTTT; CDR3 protein: CATGQDNQPQHF
J gene: TRBJ1-1; D gene: -; V gene: TRBV2; clone size: few; CDR3 DNA: TGTGCCAGCAGCACGAATACCAAAGGAGCTTTCTTT; CDR3 protein: CASSTNTKGAFF
J gene: TRBJ1-1; D gene: TRBD1; V gene: TRBV7-9; clone size: few; CDR3 DNA: TGTGCCAGCAGAGCCGGGACAGGGTTGGCTGAAGCTTTCTTT; CDR3 protein: CASRAGTGLAEAFF
J gene: TRBJ1-6; D gene: -; V gene: TRBV20-1; clone size: -; CDR3 DNA: TGCAGTGCTAGAGACAGGGGAGGGCCTAATTCACCCCTCCACTTT; CDR3 protein: CSARDRGGPNSPLHF
J gene: TRBJ1-2; D gene: -; V gene: TRBV25-1; clone size: -; CDR3 DNA: TGTGCCAGCAGTGAACGGGCGCATAACTATGGCTACACCTTC; CDR3 protein: CASSERAHNYGYTF
J gene: TRBJ1-1; D gene: -; V gene: TRBV7-8; clone size: few; CDR3 DNA: TGTGCCAGCAGCCCCGCGAGGGGGGCTGAAGCTTTCTTT; CDR3 protein: CASSPARGAEAFF
J gene: TRBJ1-6; D gene: -; V gene: TRBV9; clone size: many; CDR3 DNA: TGTGCCAGCAGCCAGGGAGGTACGGGATGGCCCCTCCACTTT; CDR3 protein: CASSQGGTGWPLHF
J gene: TRBJ1-2; D gene: -; V gene: TRBV7-9; clone size: few; CDR3 DNA: TGTGCCAGCAGCTTCGGGGCCTTCAACTATGGCTACACCTTC; CDR3 protein: CASSFGAFNYGYTF
J gene: TRBJ2-6; D gene: -; V gene: TRBV11-2; clone size: -; CDR3 DNA: TGTGCCAGCAGCAGGCGGGGGGCCAACGTCCTGACTTTC; CDR3 protein: CASSRRGANVLTF
J gene: TRBJ2-5; D gene: -; V gene: TRBV2; clone size: once; CDR3 DNA: TGTGCCAGCAGCTTCTCCCCCCAGGGGCGTCAGCCCCAGTACTTC; CDR3 protein: CASSFSPQGRQPQYF
J gene: TRBJ1-1; D gene: TRBD1; V gene: TRBV24-1; clone size: many; CDR3 DNA: TGTGCCACCAGTGAGACAGGGGACGACACTGAAGCTTTCTTT; CDR3 protein: CATSETGDDTEAFF